One and the same sample provided the 27 T cell receptor beta chains below, sequenced in a study of T-cell reconstitution after alpha-beta-depleted transplantation in children. Unique molecular identifiers were incorporated during preparation of the TCRbeta library. Via MiXCR, TCRdb re-called the PCR reads, giving one row per CDR3 protein. The sample contains 80,000 to 100,000 distinct CDR3 sequences, about 25% of which appear only once. Sample: PBMCs, taken before TCRalphabeta/CD19-depleted stem cell transplant. The receptors were sampled from a boy under 10 years old with acute lymphoblastic leukemia, due to receive a stem cell transplant.

The chain uses TRBV6-5 and TRBJ1-1; 8 bases map to TRBD1. The germline V gene has CDR1 MNHEY and CDR2 SVGAGI. V lost 0 bases and J lost 10; bases outside the gene matches: 4. The CDR3 totals 13 residues. CDR3 sequence reads: CASSYSDRATAFF. The CDR3 DNA is TGTGCCAGCAGTTACTCGGACAGGGCTACAGCTTTCTTT.

This clonotype has only a few counts. V gene TRBV7-2 combines with J gene TRBJ2-5; TRBD2 agrees at 7 bases. J was trimmed by 7 bases and V by 1 base; bases with no gene match: 15. The germline gives CDR1 SGHTA, CDR2 FQGNSA. The CDR3 sequence is 17 residues long. For the CDR3, the DNA is TGTGCCAGCAGCTTAGGGCCCCCTAGCGGAGGGCCTGGGACCCAGTACTTC. It encodes CASSLGPPSGGPGTQYF.

As DNA, the CDR3 is TGTGCCAGCAGCCCCAGTACAGTTCAGCCCCAGCATTTT. It is translated as CASSPSTVQPQHF. V usage is TRBV27 and J usage is TRBJ1-5; D call uncertain. Per the germline V gene, CDR1 is MNHEY and CDR2 is SMNVEV (reference sequence). V was cut by 6 bases and J by 6 bases, with 12 bases left in between. CDR3 size: 13 residues.

This clonotype was seen more than once but under ten times. This chain joins TRBV12-3 or TRBV12-4 and TRBJ2-3, with 11 bases identical to TRBD2. V shed 5 bases, J shed 4 bases, and the junction held 11 bases outside the gene matches. CDR3 length: 17 amino acids. The CDR3 nucleotides read TGTGCCAGCAGTATTGCTCGACTAGCGGGATCACCAGATACGCAGTATTTT. Translating gives CASSIARLAGSPDTQYF.

This clonotype was seen only a few times. The chain is built from TRBV20-1 and TRBJ2-3; D is unclear. V was shortened by 7 bases and J by 0 bases, with 14 bases between the two germline ends. The CDR3 is 14 residues long. Per the germline V gene, CDR1 is DFQATT and CDR2 is SNEGSKA (reference sequence). CDR3 nucleotide sequence: TGCAGTGGGACGAGCGAGTCTAGCACAGATACGCAGTATTTT. Its translation: CSGTSESSTDTQYF.

This clonotype came up a few times. As DNA, the CDR3 is TGTGCCAGCAGCTTAGGAGACTTCGGCGAGCAGTACTTC. Amino acid sequence: CASSLGDFGEQYF. The V call is TRBV7-2, the J call TRBJ2-7; D not resolved. The CDR3 consists of 13 residues. Per germline, CDR1 SGHTA and CDR2 FQGNSA. Trimming took off 1 base at V and 6 bases at J, with 10 bases between the two ends.

This clonotype was counted between two and nine times. V usage is TRBV20-1 and J usage is TRBJ1-1, with a possible D match to TRBD1 (6 bases). Germline loops: CDR1 DFQATT, CDR2 SNEGSKA (reference sequence). The V and J ends lost 5 bases and 3 bases respectively, with 19 bases between them. The CDR3 runs 15 residues. For the CDR3, the DNA is TGCAGTGCTCCGCACCTAATGGGGGGGCACACTGAAGCTTTCTTT. This sequence encodes CSAPHLMGGHTEAFF.

The CDR3 coding sequence is TGTGCCAGCAGCTTTACGAGCGCTTTGGGGGCAGATACGCAGTATTTT. Protein: CASSFTSALGADTQYF. This rearrangement joins TRBV7-3 to TRBJ2-3; TRBD1 or TRBD2 may be the D gene (5 bases each). The length of the CDR3 is 16 residues. Trimming shortened V by 3 bases and J by 4 bases, and 17 bases separated the two germline ends. CDR1 and CDR2 from the germline V gene are SGHTA and FQGTGA.

The table lists this clonotype with a few counts. This chain links TRBV7-2 with TRBJ1-6; D may be TRBD1 (5 bases). Germline lookup yields CDR1 SGHTA and CDR2 FQGNSA. The CDR3 is 15 amino acids. The V gene lost 1 base and the J gene lost 6 bases, with 10 bases spanning the gap. The CDR3 coding sequence is TGTGCCAGCAGCTTAGAGGGGACGTTTAATTCACCCCTCCACTTT. Its protein is CASSLEGTFNSPLHF.

Only a few counts were recorded for this clonotype. The genes are TRBV7-9 and TRBJ1-1; D might be TRBD1 (6 bases). Germline CDR1 SEHNR, CDR2 FQNEAQ (reference sequence). There are 16 residues in the CDR3. V shed 5 bases and J shed 4 bases, with 20 bases lying between them. CDR3 in DNA: TGTGCCAGCAGCCCGGTCCGGGGGGCGCGAGGCACTGAAGCTTTCTTT. Amino acids: CASSPVRGARGTEAFF.

The chain couples TRBV6-2 or TRBV6-3 to TRBJ2-1; TRBD2 matches at 7 bases. The V gene's germline CDR1 is MNHEY and CDR2 SVGEGT. With 5 bases clipped from V and 0 bases from J, the junction kept 16 bases outside the gene matches. CDR3 length equals 19 residues. The CDR3 sequence is CASSTLAERHKGSYNEQFF. The CDR3, as DNA: TGTGCCAGCAGTACGCTAGCGGAGCGTCACAAAGGCTCCTACAATGAGCAGTTCTTC.

This chain links TRBV10-3 with TRBJ2-2; tentatively, D is TRBD1 or TRBD2 (5 bases each). Germline CDR1 is ENHRY and CDR2 is SYGVKD. The CDR3 consists of 16 residues. V lost 5 bases and J 3 bases, leaving 16 bases between the germline ends. Here the CDR3 reads CAISIARGRDTGELFF. CDR3 nucleotide sequence: TGTGCCATCAGTATTGCGAGGGGCCGCGACACCGGGGAGCTGTTTTTT.

The rearrangement joins TRBV11-1 to TRBJ2-2, with unresolved D. Trimming took 2 bases from V and 1 from J, leaving 11 bases between them. This CDR3 comprises 16 residues. Germline V gives CDR1 SGHAT, CDR2 FQDESV (reference sequence). The CDR3 spells CASSLSPAWNTGELFF. In DNA form, the CDR3 reads TGTGCCAGCAGCTTAAGTCCAGCCTGGAACACCGGGGAGCTGTTTTTT.

This clonotype occurred a few times. The chain carries TRBV29-1 and TRBJ2-1; D gene ambiguous. V was trimmed by 1 base and J by 7 bases, leaving 11 bases between them. Germline lookup yields CDR1 SQVTM and CDR2 ANQGSEA. This CDR3 is built from 13 residues. In DNA form, the CDR3 reads TGCAGCGTTGAAGTACCGACGGTGAATGAGCAGTTCTTC. It specifies CSVEVPTVNEQFF.

V and J are TRBV5-1 and TRBJ1-2; TRBD1 matches 7 bases. The J segment lost 3 bases and the V segment lost 5 bases, leaving 13 bases of the junction unmatched. CDR3 length: 16 amino acids. Germline CDR1 and CDR2: SGHRS and YFSETQ. The CDR3 protein is CASRPRTGANYYGYTF. CDR3 DNA sequence: TGCGCCAGCAGACCCCGGACAGGCGCGAACTACTATGGCTACACCTTC.

The chain is built from TRBV3-1 and TRBJ1-1; the match to TRBD1 covers 9 bases. Germline V gene lookup returns CDR1 LGHDT and CDR2 YNNKEL (reference sequence). J gave up 4 bases and V 4 bases, and 4 bases lay outside the gene matches. CDR3 length equals 14 residues. The CDR3: CASSRSGQGTEAFF. The CDR3 DNA sequence: TGTGCCAGCAGCCGCTCGGGACAGGGCACTGAAGCTTTCTTT. Combining the CDR3 with reference TRBV3-1 and TRBJ1-1 gives the whole variable domain DTAVSQTPKYLVTQMGNDKSIKCEQNLGHDTMYWYKQDSKKFLKIMFSYNNKELIINETVPNRFSPKSPDKAHLNLHINSLELGDSAVYFCASSRSGQGTEAFFGQGTRLTVV.

The sample holds a few counts of this clonotype. The chain recombines TRBV3-1 with TRBJ1-1; D gene unclear. This CDR3 comprises 13 residues. Germline loops: CDR1 LGHDT, CDR2 YNNKEL (reference sequence). V was shortened by 1 base and J by 1 base, with 4 bases between the two germline ends. The CDR3 region is CASSQGWNTEAFF. CDR3 sequence (DNA): TGTGCCAGCAGCCAAGGCTGGAACACTGAAGCTTTCTTT.

This chain uses TRBV5-1 with TRBJ2-1, with TRBD2 identical over 12 bases. J was trimmed by 4 bases and V by 4 bases; bases with no gene match: 3. The CDR3 sequence is 15 residues long. Germline V gives CDR1 SGHRS, CDR2 YFSETQ. The CDR3 sequence is CASSPSGRGYNEQFF. The CDR3 DNA reads TGCGCCAGCAGCCCTAGCGGGAGGGGATACAATGAGCAGTTCTTC.

This clonotype was counted a few times. The V call is TRBV7-2, the J call TRBJ2-7; 9 bases fit TRBD1. The CDR3 runs to 15 residues. The trim removed 5 bases at V and 2 bases at J, leaving 7 bases unmatched. In germline, CDR1 is SGHTA, CDR2 FQGNSA. CDR3 in DNA: TGTGCCAGCAGCAAAGGGACAGGGATAACCTACGAGCAGTACTTC. It specifies CASSKGTGITYEQYF. Full variable domain (rest looked up from reference TRBV7-2 and TRBJ2-7): GAGVSQSPSNKVTEKGKDVELRCDPISGHTALYWYRQSLGQGLEFLIYFQGNSAPDKSGLPSDRFSAERTGGSVSTLTIQRTQQEDSAVYLCASSKGTGITYEQYFGPGTRLTVT.

This clonotype was detected ten times or more. The V gene is TRBV25-1, the J gene TRBJ1-5; 9 positions agree with TRBD1. Germline-derived CDR1 and CDR2 are MGHDK and SYGVNS. This CDR3 has 16 residues. V lost 4 bases to trimming and J lost 3 bases; unmatched junction nucleotides: 7. The CDR3, as DNA: TGTGCCAGCAGTGGGAGGGACAGGGACGTCAATCAGCCCCAGCATTTT. Residues: CASSGRDRDVNQPQHF.

The rearrangement joins TRBV5-1 to TRBJ2-3; D unclear. CDR3 length equals 13 residues. With 2 bases removed from V and 2 bases from J, the gap between germline ends came to 6 bases. Looked up from germline, CDR1 is SGHRS and CDR2 is YFSETQ. This CDR3 reads CASSLLFTDTQYF. CDR3 coding DNA: TGCGCCAGCAGCTTACTCTTCACAGATACGCAGTATTTT.

This clonotype appeared a few times. The chain has TRBV12-3 or TRBV12-4 and TRBJ2-2; D unresolved. The CDR3 runs to 16 residues. Trimming removed 1 base from V and 7 bases from J, with 16 bases in between. CDR3 DNA sequence: TGTGCCAGCAGTTTAGGTTCGCGGCGGTCGGTCGGGGAGCTGTTTTTT. This sequence encodes CASSLGSRRSVGELFF.

This clonotype has a handful of counts. The CDR3 sequence is CASGAGEVYEQYF. Written as DNA, the CDR3 is TGTGCCAGCGGAGCGGGAGAGGTCTACGAGCAGTACTTC. This chain uses TRBV5-8 with TRBJ2-7, with 8 bases fitting TRBD2. CDR1 SGHTS and CDR2 YDEGEE come from the germline V gene. V was pared by 7 bases and J by 3 bases, with 6 bases of the junction left unmatched. The length of the CDR3 is 13 residues.

The chain combines TRBV5-1 with TRBJ2-1; 10 positions agree with TRBD2. The CDR3 runs 18 residues. The trim removed 0 bases at V and 10 bases at J, leaving 16 bases unmatched. Germline V lookup: CDR1 SGHRS, CDR2 YFSETQ. CDR3 region: CASSLVPPGTSVFIEQFF. The CDR3 DNA reads as TGCGCCAGCAGCTTGGTCCCACCCGGGACTAGCGTATTCATAGAGCAGTTCTTC.

The gene calls are TRBV25-1 and TRBJ2-1; D may be TRBD1 (6 bases). CDR3 length: 11 residues. Germline CDR1 reads MGHDK; CDR2 reads SYGVNS. The V end was cut by 6 bases, the J end by 10 bases, with 10 bases between. CDR3 bases: TGTGCCAGCAGGGGGGCAACCGAGCAGTTCTTC. The encoded protein is CASRGATEQFF.

There are a few counts of this clonotype. This chain links TRBV5-1 with TRBJ2-2; D unclear. The CDR3 loop spans 13 amino acids. V was cut by 4 bases and J by 6 bases, with 10 bases left in between. CDR1 is SGHRS and CDR2 is YFSETQ in the germline V gene. The CDR3 loop is CASSLAEAGELFF. The CDR3 bases are TGCGCCAGCAGCCTGGCAGAGGCCGGGGAGCTGTTTTTT.

The chain links TRBV7-9 to TRBJ2-2; 8 bases align to TRBD1. CDR1 and CDR2 (germline): SEHNR, FQNEAQ (reference sequence). The CDR3 consists of 14 residues. J gave up 6 bases and V 2 bases, and 2 bases lay outside the gene matches. Written as DNA, the CDR3 is TGTGCCAGCAGCTTACAGGGACAGGCCGGGGAGCTGTTTTTT. Its translation: CASSLQGQAGELFF.